This T cell receptor beta chain was sequenced for a study of HIV-infected patients and healthy controls (dated by TCRdb to the mid-2010s). With respect to the entire study: After three months of therapy, CD4 counts in about 85% of the 16 patients increased to a modest but significant degree while remaining below normal ranges. Relative to controls, total CDR3 counts per chain did not differ significantly, and patients lacked overall T-cell lymphocytopenia. No consistent shift in CD8 counts was seen during early therapy, whereas a slight rise was seen in the CD4:CD8 ratio. After a further year of therapy, viral load was undetectable in all patients, having already become undetectable in about 75% of the 16 patients by the second bleed. The question the study tested was whether immune perturbation and reconstitution could be captured by deep TCR repertoire sequencing of small blood samples from HIV patients. What the study reported, not specific to this receptor: Oligoclonality may be reflected in the significantly higher mean Gini indices of HIV-infected repertoires compared with controls. A major limit on how widely the findings apply, in the view of the authors, was that only sixteen HIV-infected individuals were processed. Unequal numbers of distinct sequences between patients and controls complicated comparisons, and size-matching overweighted rare events from HIV-infected data. By Jaccard index and by the count of highly shared sequences, healthy controls shared more CDR3s between individuals than HIV+ patients did. MAIT cell alpha-chain CDR3s were present at high frequency in healthy controls but severely depleted in HIV+ repertoires. Significantly different mean usage between HIV-infected patients and controls was observed for eight alpha and eight beta V genes. Compared with untreated HIV+ repertoires, healthy control repertoires had roughly threefold more distinct CDR3s and higher Shannon diversity. Treated samples reflected only 2 to 3 months of therapy, arguably too short to observe immune reconstitution given low adult thymic output. The pairing of alpha and beta chains was not determined in the samples. Slight age and sex profile differences between the study cohorts did not explain the observed diversity differences. Most CMV-associated CDR3s became more frequent during therapy, although their change was not significant, whereas HIV-associated CDR3s showed a significant decrease in frequency. Sequencing depth was restricted by the use of whole blood, which also prevented the dynamics of distinct T-cell subpopulations from being separated. Donor HLA types were not determined in the study. Size-matched repertoire data did not replicate the apparent post-therapy recovery of the Gini index in HIV-infected patients.

After antiretroviral therapy began, follow-up blood was collected from HIV-infected patients roughly three months, about 14 weeks, later. Whole blood was used without fractionating the cells, so the repertoire represented all peripheral T cells without sorting. For RNA extraction, 2 to 2.5 ml of peripheral blood was collected into Tempus tubes. Enrollment excluded patients who had febrile or AIDS-related illness, tumors, hepatitis B or C coinfection, immunomodulatory therapy, recent vaccination or treatment interruptions. Residual genomic DNA was removed with the TURBO-DNase kit and globin mRNA was depleted with GLOBINclear. Sequences DFQATT (CDR1) and SNEGSKA (CDR2) are obtained from the germline V gene (reference sequence). V trim: 4 bases; J trim: 5 bases; unmatched bases: 8. The CDR3 contains 15 residues, cysteine and phenylalanine counted. The entry retains the CDR3 DNA only, 45 bases that are in frame from base 1.

Reverse transcription of about 500 ng RNA was performed with SuperScript III using primers directed against the alpha and beta constant regions. Separate alpha and beta chain libraries were generated by chain-specific third strand synthesis with multiplexing indices. The protocol used a single primer pair to amplify all rearrangements within a chain, which avoided primer bias, and attached molecular barcodes to each cDNA molecule. The SP2 sequencing primer site and a random hexamer were carried on a 5' RACE adapter, to which purified cDNA was joined by T4 RNA Ligase 1. With slow temperature ramps used to favor optimal annealing, second strand synthesis was primed from the SP2 site with Phusion polymerase. Two random hexamer sequences, both added before amplification and joined together, made up the 12-nucleotide barcode of each molecule. A brief initial PCR introduced P5 and P7 adapter elements together with a second index, and a roughly 20-cycle amplification PCR using P5s and P7 primers was subsequently performed. Libraries received about 30 PCR cycles in total, were quantified on a Qubit, sized on a Bioanalyzer, and diluted to about 3.9 nM. Sequencing of the normalized libraries was performed on an Illumina MiSeq with 2 x 250 paired-end kits. Reverse transcription reactions were cleaned up on MinElute columns and eluted into approximately 10 ul Tris-Cl. A 1:1 ratio of AMPure XP beads was used to clean the adapter ligations after they had run for roughly 23 hours at 16 degrees C. The authors' analysis ran thus. A modified Decombinator that output V, J, insert and barcode information was used to process the demultiplexed FASTQ files. Sequences sharing a barcode but differing from the dominant sequence were discarded as errors, and barcodes clustered at Levenshtein distance 3 were counted to estimate original cDNA molecules. Downstream analyses used R packages ineq, vegan, igraph and RCytoscape, with IMGT nomenclature and CDR3 definitions. The authors computed V gene usage over distinct sequences and counted each TCR a single time to avoid skew from clonal expansion. Within a donor, similarity networks joined unique CDR3 amino acid sequences in every case where two of them were separated by a single Levenshtein edit. In the repertoires, a search was made for a compiled set of published HIV-specific CDR3s (more than 90 alpha, around 710 beta) and CMV-specific CDR3s (roughly 12 alpha, approximately 250 beta). It was shown by random subsampling to size-matched repertoires that the decreased diversity of patients was not caused by their lower sequence numbers. The public reads were run again by TCRdb, first through fastp at Q25 and then through MiXCR, and only productive beta chains were kept. For every CDR3 protein sequence, its rows merge into one entry that carries the most common genes and DNA. Clone size and V and J calls follow TCRdb, not the original study. The sample data list roughly 18,000 distinct CDR3 sequences, and 8.5% of these were observed just once. The top ten hold less than 25% of the sample.

This clonotype has ten or more counts. The clone's antigen remains unknown. No qualities accompany the bases; no much larger clone lies one base away. The chain is encoded by TRBV20-1 joined to TRBJ1-5; the junction holds 10 bases that match TRBD1. The source of this sequence is an adult with HIV infection. The material was blood, obtained during antiretroviral therapy. CDR3 protein: CSANLDRGIDQPQHF. The sequenced DNA: TGCAGTGCTAACCTGGACAGGGGGATCGATCAGCCCCAGCATTTT.